This TCR beta chain comes out of a study of molecular identifiers for immune sequencing clone quantification. Study outcomes and limitations: Clone sizes that are highly expanded could be underestimated when identical TCR molecules share a barcode. Under 1% of molecules in naive cells, but over 98% of effector molecules, belonged to clones above 20 RNA copies.

This clonotype was seen at least ten times. Its antigen is as yet unknown. The ends were cut back, 0 bases at V and 2 bases at J, with 6 bases in the middle. This CDR3 has 14 residues. Germline values: CDR1 SGHRS, CDR2 YFSETQ. The authors built bulk TCR libraries by previously described methods with listed TCR primers. A single record per CDR3 protein comes from TCRdb applying MiXCR to the PCR reads. The sample lists around 89,000 distinct CDR3 sequences, 15% to 20% seen once, with around 0.88% in the top ten. With RNA at 10%, 30% or 50%, naive CD8 libraries came from roughly 20,000 to 1,000,000 sorted cells.

Sequencing used naive CD8+ T cells from blood, with Jurkat cell RNA spiked in. Subset given: FACS-sorted CD8+CD4-CCR7+CD45RA+ naive T cells. The sequence was collected from a human donor in good health. Some libraries in this study had Jurkat cell RNA spiked in. The chain combines TRBV5-1 with TRBJ1-5; D unclear. The CDR3 sequence is CASSLGMGNQPQHF. CDR3 in DNA: TGCGCCAGCAGCTTGGGAATGGGCAATCAGCCCCAGCATTTT.